Shown below are 12 T cell receptor beta chains from a single sample sequenced in a study of blood T cell repertoires in COVID-19. TCRdb's table, derived via immunoSEQ multiplex PCR, lists solely in-frame clones and lacks some. The data show under 300,000 clones, around 88% seen once. Sequencing used peripheral blood. The receptors here all came from an elderly man with acute or convalescent COVID-19.

V gene TRBV6-5 combines with J gene TRBJ2-1; no clear D gene. With 6 bases removed from V and 9 bases from J, the gap between germline ends came to 15 bases. This CDR3 has 13 amino acids. The V gene's germline CDR1 is MNHEY and CDR2 SVGAGI. The CDR3 loop is CASRLHGLGEQFF. Here the CDR3 DNA reads TGTGCCAGCAGACTCCATGGGCTGGGTGAGCAGTTCTTC.

The rearrangement uses TRBV7-9 and TRBJ2-2, with D possibly matching TRBD2 (6 bases). This CDR3 is 15 amino acids long. The germline gives CDR1 SEHNR, CDR2 FQNEAQ (reference sequence). Trimming removed 2 bases from V and 1 base from J, with 8 bases in between. CDR3 DNA sequence: TGTGCCAGCAGCTTACTAGCGAAGAACACCGGGGAGCTGTTTTTT. It yields the protein CASSLLAKNTGELFF.

This chain uses TRBV5-5 with TRBJ1-4, with unresolved D. V was pared by 3 bases and J by 0 bases, with 6 bases between. Germline values: CDR1 SGHKS, CDR2 YYEKEE (reference sequence). The CDR3 loop spans 14 amino acids. CDR3 nucleotides: TGTGCCAGCAGCTGGACTACAACTAATGAAAAACTGTTTTTT. Protein sequence: CASSWTTTNEKLFF.

This clone was recorded only once. J is TRBJ2-7 and V is TRBV29-1, with D perhaps matching TRBD2 (5 bases). The CDR3 consists of 13 residues. CDR1 SQVTM and CDR2 ANQGSEA come from the germline V gene. V dropped 6 bases and J dropped 4 bases, with 16 bases sitting between them. This chain's CDR3 is CSVHEEPGYEQYF. The CDR3 DNA reads TGCAGCGTCCATGAAGAGCCGGGATACGAGCAGTACTTC.

This chain connects TRBV24-1 to TRBJ1-5, with D unclear. The CDR3 is made up of 12 amino acids. The germline V gene encodes CDR1 KGHDR and CDR2 SFDVKD. V dropped 3 bases and J dropped 11 bases, with 10 bases sitting between them. CDR3 DNA sequence: TGTGCCACCAGTGATGGCACGCTGACCCAGCATTTT. Translation gives CATSDGTLTQHF.

The CDR3, as DNA: TGTGCCAGCAGCTTGGGGGGGCTGGACTATGGCTACACCTTC. Its translation: CASSLGGLDYGYTF. The chain uses TRBV5-4 and TRBJ1-2, with a tentative D call TRBD1 (6 bases). Germline assignment: CDR1 SGHNT and CDR2 YYREEE (reference sequence). V gave up 0 bases and J gave up 3 bases, with 9 bases separating them. The CDR3 runs to 14 residues.

CDR3 in amino acids: CASTRRGVQSSGANVLTF. The CDR3 nucleotides are TGTGCCAGTACCCGGAGGGGAGTACAGAGCTCTGGGGCCAACGTCCTGACTTTC. V gene TRBV19 combines with J gene TRBJ2-6, with D perhaps TRBD2 (6 bases). Germline CDR1 reads LNHDA; CDR2 reads SQIVND (reference sequence). The CDR3 loop spans 18 amino acids. The V end was cut by 7 bases, the J end by 0 bases, with 19 bases between.

The V gene is TRBV29-1, the J gene TRBJ2-1, with D maybe TRBD2 (6 bases). CDR3 length: 11 residues. The V and J ends lost 7 bases and 9 bases respectively, with 13 bases between them. Germline CDR1 SQVTM, CDR2 ANQGSEA. CDR3 DNA sequence: TGCAGCGGGTCTTCCGGGAGTGAGCAGTTCTTC. Encoded protein: CSGSSGSEQFF.

The chain is built from TRBV2 and TRBJ2-6; 7 bases map to TRBD1. The CDR3 is 15 amino acids. Germline CDR1 SNHLY, CDR2 FYNNEI. With V trimmed by 4 bases and J by 2 bases, 2 bases remained unmatched. The CDR3, as DNA: TGTGCCAGCAGTGTTGACAGGGCTGGGGCCAACGTCCTGACTTTC. Translating it yields CASSVDRAGANVLTF.

V gene TRBV28 combines with J gene TRBJ1-2, with D unresolved. V was clipped by 2 bases and J by 4 bases, with 8 bases between them. The CDR3 contains 13 residues. The germline gives CDR1 MDHEN, CDR2 SYDVKM. CDR3 protein: CASSLLGGYGYTF. The CDR3 DNA sequence: TGTGCCAGCAGTTTACTAGGAGGCTATGGCTACACCTTC.

This clone appeared a few times. The rearrangement uses TRBV12-3 or TRBV12-4 and TRBJ2-7; D unclear. The CDR3 extends over 13 amino acids. V was trimmed by 5 bases and J by 3 bases, leaving 11 bases between them. The CDR3 DNA reads TGTGCCAGCAGTCGAGTAGAAAGCTACGAGCAGTACTTC. Translation gives CASSRVESYEQYF.

The chain carries TRBV4-1 and TRBJ2-1, with a weak D call TRBD2 (6 bases). This CDR3 is built from 13 residues. CDR1 is MGHRA, CDR2 YSYEKL, per germline. V was clipped by 0 bases and J by 12 bases, with 12 bases between them. CDR3 sequence: CASSQEGLGGQFF. CDR3 bases: TGCGCCAGCAGCCAAGAGGGGCTGGGGGGGCAGTTCTTC.